The T cell receptor beta chain under discussion was sequenced for a study of blood T cells in healthy people across ages. Study context: About one barcoded beta molecule per two T cells came from capture by template switching.

Using a J-beta primer mix together with a sample-barcoded 5' primer, a second PCR was run for roughly 7 to 12 cycles. TCRdb re-derived calls from the 5' RACE reads in MiXCR, one entry per CDR3 protein. This table has about 800,000 distinct CDR3 sequences, 35% to 60% appearing once. This clonotype was counted between two and nine times. Sequenced: blood. The source of this sequence is a man older than 75 in good health.

In DNA, the CDR3 is TGTGCCAGCAGTTGGGGCAGCCCTAAAGAGCAGTACTTC. Residues: CASSWGSPKEQYF. The chain carries TRBV6-6 and TRBJ2-7, with a possible D match to TRBD1 (5 bases). The V gene's germline CDR1 is MNHNY and CDR2 SVGAGI (reference sequence). Deletions cut 4 bases from V and 7 bases from J, with 14 bases between. This CDR3 has 13 residues.